In its sample, the clone carrying this T cell receptor beta chain was seen a few times. TCRdb called the 5' RACE reads again in MiXCR, with one record for every CDR3 protein. The repertoire holds tens of thousands of distinct CDR3 sequences, with 8% to 9.5% as singletons. This entry comes from a study of T-cell memory formation after mild COVID-19. This CDR3 is built from 15 residues. The V gene's germline CDR1 is DFQATT and CDR2 SNEGSKA (reference sequence). V lost 1 base and J lost 0; bases outside the gene matches: 3. The sample taken for sequencing was PBMCs or a T cell subset sorted from them (not recorded which). The clonotype comes from a man aged 18 to 35 who had mild COVID-19 (a few samples of this study predate the infection). Cell type and time point are not known. V and J are TRBV20-1 and TRBJ2-7; 10 bases line up with TRBD1. The CDR3 reads CSARGTGGFSYEQYF. CDR3 in DNA: TGCAGTGCTAGAGGGACAGGGGGTTTCTCCTACGAGCAGTACTTC.